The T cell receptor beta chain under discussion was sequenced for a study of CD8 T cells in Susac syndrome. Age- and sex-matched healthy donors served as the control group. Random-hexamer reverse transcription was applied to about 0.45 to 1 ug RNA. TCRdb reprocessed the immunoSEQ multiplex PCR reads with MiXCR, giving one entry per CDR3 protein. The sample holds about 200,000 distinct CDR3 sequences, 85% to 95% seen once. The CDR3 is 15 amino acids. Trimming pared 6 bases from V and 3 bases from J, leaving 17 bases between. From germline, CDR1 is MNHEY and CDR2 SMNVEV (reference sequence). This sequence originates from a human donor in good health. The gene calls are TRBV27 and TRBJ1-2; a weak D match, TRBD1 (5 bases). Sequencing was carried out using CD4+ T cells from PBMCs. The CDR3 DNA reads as TGTGCCAGCAGCCCAAACGCGGGGCCCTACTATGGCTACACCTTC. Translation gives CASSPNAGPYYGYTF.